This T cell receptor (beta chain) was recovered during a study of cytomegalovirus exposure and HLA in healthy donors. Findings and caveats of the study: Clonal expansion was found to be greater in HLA-associated TCR beta chains than in equally common others in a later analysis. The study labeled more than 150 TCR beta chains cytomegalovirus-associated. Several top significant clusters appeared, in a later analysis, to be linked to common viral pathogens. It was assumed in the presence/absence analyses that sequencing depth was roughly uniform across donors.

Concerning this clone: As yet, its antigen is unknown.

Trimming cost V 7 bases and J 4 bases; bases outside gene matches: 11. CDR1 and CDR2 from the germline V gene are GTSNPN and SVGIG (reference sequence). The CDR3 is 14 amino acids. 13 Jbeta primers and 60 Vbeta primers were used for the PCR. Method: immunoSEQ multiplex PCR; TCRdb's copy keeps in-frame clones and lacks some. The sample holds fewer than 50,000 clones. The chain carries TRBV30 and TRBJ1-1, with TRBD1 matching over 8 bases. Material: PBMCs. The TCR was taken from a male donor in good health and CMV-seronegative. CDR3 loop: CAFRDRQYRTEAFF. Written as DNA, the CDR3 is TGTGCCTTCCGGGACAGGCAGTATCGCACTGAAGCTTTCTTT.